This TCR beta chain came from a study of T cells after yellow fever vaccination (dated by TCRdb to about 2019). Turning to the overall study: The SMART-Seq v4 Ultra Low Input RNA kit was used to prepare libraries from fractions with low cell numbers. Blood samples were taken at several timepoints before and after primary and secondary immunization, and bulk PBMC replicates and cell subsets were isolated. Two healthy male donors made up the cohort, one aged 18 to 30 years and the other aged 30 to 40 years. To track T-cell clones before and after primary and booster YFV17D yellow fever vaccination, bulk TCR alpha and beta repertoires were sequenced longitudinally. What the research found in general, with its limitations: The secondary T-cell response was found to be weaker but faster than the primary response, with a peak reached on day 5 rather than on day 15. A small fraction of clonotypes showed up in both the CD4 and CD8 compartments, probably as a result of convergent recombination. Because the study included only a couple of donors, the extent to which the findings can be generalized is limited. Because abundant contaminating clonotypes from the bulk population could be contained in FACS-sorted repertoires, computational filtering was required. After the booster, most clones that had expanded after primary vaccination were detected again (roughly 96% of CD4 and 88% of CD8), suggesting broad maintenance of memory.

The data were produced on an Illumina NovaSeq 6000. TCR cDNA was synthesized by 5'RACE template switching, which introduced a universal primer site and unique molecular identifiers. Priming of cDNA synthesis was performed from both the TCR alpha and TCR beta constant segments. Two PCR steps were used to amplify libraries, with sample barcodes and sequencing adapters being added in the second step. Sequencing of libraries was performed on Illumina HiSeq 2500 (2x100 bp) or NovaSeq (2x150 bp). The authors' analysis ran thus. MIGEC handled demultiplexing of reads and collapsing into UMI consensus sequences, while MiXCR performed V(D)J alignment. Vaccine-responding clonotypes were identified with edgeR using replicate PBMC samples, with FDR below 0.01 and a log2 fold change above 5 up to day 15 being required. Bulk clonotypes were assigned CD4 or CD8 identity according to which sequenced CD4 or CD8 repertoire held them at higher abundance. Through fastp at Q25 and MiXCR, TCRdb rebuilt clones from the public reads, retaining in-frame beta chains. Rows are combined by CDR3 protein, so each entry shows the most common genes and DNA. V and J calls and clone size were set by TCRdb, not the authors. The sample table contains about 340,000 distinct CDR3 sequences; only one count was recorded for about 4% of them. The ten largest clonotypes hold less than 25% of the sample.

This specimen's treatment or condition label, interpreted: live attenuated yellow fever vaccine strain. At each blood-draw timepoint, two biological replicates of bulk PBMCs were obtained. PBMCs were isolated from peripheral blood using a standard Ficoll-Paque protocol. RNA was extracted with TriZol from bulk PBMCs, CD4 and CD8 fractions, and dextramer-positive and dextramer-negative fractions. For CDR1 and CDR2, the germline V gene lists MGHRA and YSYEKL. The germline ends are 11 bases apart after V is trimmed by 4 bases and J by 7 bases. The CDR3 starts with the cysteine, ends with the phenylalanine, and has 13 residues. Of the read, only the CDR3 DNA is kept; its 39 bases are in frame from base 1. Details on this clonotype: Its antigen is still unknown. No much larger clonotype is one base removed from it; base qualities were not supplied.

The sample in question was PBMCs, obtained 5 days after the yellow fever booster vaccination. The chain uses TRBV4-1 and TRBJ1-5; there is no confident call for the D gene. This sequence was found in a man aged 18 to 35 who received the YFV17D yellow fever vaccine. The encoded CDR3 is CASSRFEGQPQHF. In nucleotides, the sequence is TGCGCCAGCAGCCGATTTGAAGGGCAGCCCCAGCATTTT.